This T cell receptor (beta chain) came from a study of blood T cell repertoires in COVID-19. Study-wide background: Symptom resolution, clearance, or two negative PCRs marked donors in Cohort 3 as recovered. PBMCs, B-cell-depleted T cells, or T cells were the source of the cDNA or gDNA that made up the material.

The V gene lost 3 bases and the J gene lost 0 bases, with 12 bases spanning the gap. The germline V gene encodes CDR1 MNHEY and CDR2 SMNVEV (reference sequence). The CDR3 contains 16 residues. The protocol was immunoSEQ multiplex PCR, while the TCRdb copy is restricted to in-frame clones and leaves out a portion. This table holds around 140,000 clones, about 87% found once. V usage is TRBV27 and J usage is TRBJ1-3; TRBD1 might be the D (6 bases). This sequence originates from a man aged 50 to 60 in a cohort exposed to, infected with or recovered from COVID-19 (not recorded which). Sequencing was done on a sample of PBMCs or T cells enriched from blood (not recorded which). The CDR3: CASSFQGPSSGNTIYF. In DNA form, the CDR3 reads TGTGCCAGCAGTTTCCAGGGGCCGAGCTCTGGAAACACCATATATTTT.